Shown below are 11 T cell receptor beta chains from a single sample sequenced in a study of early T cells in non-severe SARS-CoV-2 infection. MiXCR, run by TCRdb on the 5' RACE reads, gives a single entry per CDR3 protein. The table includes 35,000 to 55,000 distinct CDR3 sequences, around a tenth detected once. The sequencing input was whole blood. Source of these receptors: an adult who was a healthcare worker with PCR-confirmed SARS-CoV-2 infection or an uninfected control (not recorded which).

There are a few counts of this clonotype. This chain joins TRBV20-1 and TRBJ2-5; D unclear. The CDR3 consists of 13 residues. V lost 0 bases and J 7 bases, leaving 12 bases between the germline ends. Germline-derived CDR1 and CDR2 are DFQATT and SNEGSKA (reference sequence). The CDR3 loop reads CSARDFTIGTQYF. The CDR3, as DNA: TGCAGTGCTAGAGATTTTACAATAGGGACCCAGTACTTC.

This clonotype was detected a few times. The rearrangement uses TRBV6-2 or TRBV6-3 and TRBJ2-6; D call uncertain. The CDR3 is 14 amino acids. Trimming left V 8 bases short and J 4 bases short, with 12 bases between. Germline CDR1 is MNHEY and CDR2 is SVGEGT. DNA for the CDR3: TGTGCCAGCCATCCCACGTACGGGGCCAACGTCCTGACTTTC. Translated: CASHPTYGANVLTF.

The sample holds a few counts of this clonotype. The rearrangement uses TRBV4-1 and TRBJ2-5; D may be TRBD1 (5 bases). Per the germline V gene, CDR1 is MGHRA and CDR2 is YSYEKL. The CDR3 extends over 15 amino acids. V lost 2 bases to trimming and J lost 5 bases, with 15 bases between them. The CDR3 protein is CASSQQQDRVETQYF. In nucleotides, the CDR3 is TGCGCCAGCAGCCAACAACAGGACCGCGTTGAGACCCAGTACTTC.

This clonotype was counted between two and nine times. The V gene is TRBV24-1, the J gene TRBJ2-1, with D possibly being TRBD2 (6 bases). The CDR3 has 17 amino acids. CDR1 is KGHDR, CDR2 SFDVKD, per germline. V lost 4 bases and J 6 bases, leaving 21 bases between the germline ends. CDR3 in amino acids: CATSDSRRGSLGNEQFF. CDR3 DNA sequence: TGTGCCACCAGTGACTCCCGACGGGGGAGTCTGGGCAATGAGCAGTTCTTC.

The rearrangement uses TRBV29-1 and TRBJ1-2; D possibly corresponds to TRBD1 (5 bases). Per germline, CDR1 SQVTM and CDR2 ANQGSEA. V was shortened by 0 bases and J by 3 bases, with 11 bases between the two germline ends. The CDR3 length is 14 residues. CDR3 protein: CSVEDPGTDYGYTF. DNA of the CDR3: TGCAGCGTTGAAGATCCCGGGACTGACTATGGCTACACCTTC.

This clonotype was picked up many times. The chain has TRBV7-9 and TRBJ2-3; 7 nucleotides align to TRBD2. The ends lost 5 bases at V and 1 base at J; junction bases unmatched: 9. This CDR3 comprises 16 residues. Germline loops: CDR1 SEHNR, CDR2 FQNEAQ (reference sequence). Written as DNA, the CDR3 is TGTGCCAGCAGCATAAGACTAGCTTCGGGCACAGATACGCAGTATTTT. This translates into CASSIRLASGTDTQYF.

In this sample, this clonotype turned up many times. The chain is built from TRBV18 and TRBJ1-1; no clear D gene. This CDR3 is built from 15 residues. V was cut by 3 bases and J by 0 bases, with 11 bases left in between. The germline CDR1 and CDR2 sequences are KGHSH and LQKENI. The CDR3 DNA is TGTGCCAGCTCACCGGCGGAAGCCTTGAACACTGAAGCTTTCTTT. Translating it yields CASSPAEALNTEAFF.

The chain joins TRBV20-1 to TRBJ2-7, with TRBD2 matching 8 bases. The CDR3 is 15 residues long. The germline gives CDR1 DFQATT, CDR2 SNEGSKA (reference sequence). V was clipped by 0 bases and J by 1 base; unmatched bases: 5. CDR3 in DNA: TGCAGTGCTAGAGATCGAAAGCGGGGGTCCTACGAGCAGTACTTC. This translates into CSARDRKRGSYEQYF.

This clonotype was observed many times. V gene TRBV15 combines with J gene TRBJ1-2; D is perhaps TRBD1 (6 bases). Trimming stripped 1 base from V and 1 base from J, with 16 bases between. Germline-derived CDR1 and CDR2 are LNHNV and YYDKDF (reference sequence). This CDR3 has 17 residues. This CDR3 is CATSRAVSGTLNYGYTF. The CDR3 nucleotides read TGTGCCACCAGCAGAGCCGTTTCCGGGACACTTAACTATGGCTACACCTTC.

The chain combines TRBV7-9 with TRBJ2-3; D remains ambiguous. CDR1 and CDR2 from the germline V gene are SEHNR and FQNEAQ (reference sequence). This CDR3 is 15 amino acids long. The V and J ends lost 4 bases and 6 bases respectively, with 17 bases between them. The CDR3 is CASSSPLGEVDTQYF. CDR3 sequence (DNA): TGTGCCAGCAGCTCTCCACTTGGTGAAGTTGATACGCAGTATTTT.

This clonotype occurred many times. This chain connects TRBV10-2 to TRBJ1-4; D unresolved. This CDR3 has 11 residues. V gave up 3 bases and J gave up 8 bases, with 4 bases separating them. CDR1 is WSHSY and CDR2 is SAAADI in the germline V gene. CDR3 sequence (DNA): TGCGCCAGCAGTGAAGGAGAAAAACTGTTTTTT. Amino acids: CASSEGEKLFF.